These 17 T cell receptor beta chains were sequenced from one sample in a study of T cell repertoires in cytomegalovirus infection. Which antigens these TCRs recognize remains unknown. Each CDR3 protein is one row after TCRdb ran MiXCR on the reads. The data show about a million distinct CDR3 sequences, less than 35% seen once. Material: cultured CD8+ T cells from PBMCs, obtained from culture after CMV antigen stimulation. All receptors come from a human donor in good health (CMV status not recorded). Some clones in this sample may be carry-over from other donors' samples.

This clonotype occurred a few times. The V call is TRBV27, the J call TRBJ1-1; D ambiguous. The V and J ends lost 7 bases and 4 bases respectively, with 10 bases between them. Looked up from germline, CDR1 is MNHEY and CDR2 is SMNVEV (reference sequence). This CDR3 spans 12 amino acids. CDR3 amino acids: CASIGGLTEAFF. The CDR3 bases are TGTGCCAGCATCGGAGGCCTCACTGAAGCTTTCTTT.

The rearrangement joins TRBV6-5 to TRBJ2-7; 10 positions match TRBD2. The trim removed 2 bases at V and 3 bases at J, leaving 4 bases unmatched. The CDR3 is 15 amino acids. CDR1 and CDR2 from the germline V gene are MNHEY and SVGAGI. The CDR3 reads CASSYGASGGYEQYF. The CDR3 nucleotides read TGTGCCAGCAGTTACGGGGCTAGCGGGGGCTACGAGCAGTACTTC.

This clonotype was seen many times. The chain combines TRBV11-2 with TRBJ2-3; D possibly uses TRBD1 or TRBD2 (6 bases each). CDR3 length: 15 residues. Trimming left V 3 bases short and J 0 bases short, with 10 bases between. Germline V lookup: CDR1 SGHAT, CDR2 FQNNGV. The DNA for the CDR3 is TGTGCCAGCAGCTTTGGGGGGCCGAGCACAGATACGCAGTATTTT. Protein: CASSFGGPSTDTQYF.

The chain couples TRBV7-9 to TRBJ1-3, with D maybe TRBD1 (6 bases). V gave up 6 bases and J gave up 4 bases, with 10 bases separating them. Germline CDR1 and CDR2: SEHNR and FQNEAQ (reference sequence). This CDR3 has 13 amino acids. CDR3 loop: CASRRQVGNTIYF. CDR3 bases: TGTGCCAGCAGACGACAGGTCGGAAACACCATATATTTT. The full variable domain, its missing parts supplied by reference TRBV7-9 and TRBJ1-3, is DTGVSQNPRHKITKRGQNVTFRCDPISEHNRLYWYRQTLGQGPEFLTYFQNEAQLEKSRLLSDRFSAERPKGSFSTLEIQRTEQGDSAMYLCASRRQVGNTIYFGEGSWLTVV.

This clonotype has only one observation. The J gene is TRBJ1-1, the V gene TRBV13; D is perhaps TRBD1 (5 bases). This CDR3 contains 15 residues. The V gene's germline CDR1 is PRHDT and CDR2 FYEKMQ (reference sequence). V shed 5 bases and J shed 1 base, with 14 bases lying between them. The CDR3 DNA is TGTGCCAGCAGCAACGCGACAGTCCCGAACACTGAAGCTTTCTTT. Its translation is CASSNATVPNTEAFF.

As concerns this clonotype: A single base separates this from a much larger clone, so it may be a read error. The chain employs TRBV12-3 or TRBV12-4 and TRBJ2-3, with 10 bases matching TRBD2. This CDR3 has 17 amino acids. The CDR3 sequence: CVSSLELAGGSTDTQYF. Here the CDR3 DNA reads TGTGTCAGCAGTTTAGAGTTAGCGGGGGGCAGCACAGATACGCAGTATTTT.

The table lists this clonotype with a few counts. The gene calls are TRBV28 and TRBJ1-2; 10 nucleotides agree with TRBD1. This CDR3 contains 12 residues. The germline CDR1 and CDR2 sequences are MDHEN and SYDVKM. With V trimmed by 4 bases and J by 7 bases, 0 bases remained unmatched. The CDR3 bases are TGTGCCAGCAGTTGGGACAGGGGTGGCTACACCTTC. Amino acids: CASSWDRGGYTF.

Note on this clonotype: It may be a read error: a sequence one base away is much more abundant. CDR3 region: CASGLDTGSGNTIYF. DNA of the CDR3: TGTGCCAGCGGCTTAGATACGGGCTCTGGAAACACCATATATTTT. The chain couples TRBV7-2 to TRBJ1-3; D remains unclear. Germline V gene data show CDR1 as SGHTA and CDR2 as FQGNSA. The length of the CDR3 is 15 residues. Together with reference TRBV7-2 and TRBJ1-3, the CDR3 gives the full variable domain: GAGVSQSPSNKVTEKGKDVELRCDPISGHTALYWYRQSLGQGLEFLIYFQGNSAPDKSGLPSDRFSAERTGGSVSTLTIQRTQQEDSAVYLCASGLDTGSGNTIYFGEGSWLTVV.

The chain combines TRBV7-4 with TRBJ1-1; D unclear. There are 13 residues in the CDR3. Germline V gene data show CDR1 as SGHVT and CDR2 as SQSDAQ. Between the trimmed V and J ends, which lost 7 bases and 1 base, there was a span of 10 bases. The CDR3 sequence: CASTSNRNTEAFF. The CDR3 DNA sequence: TGTGCCAGCACCTCTAATAGGAACACTGAAGCTTTCTTT.

The chain has TRBV7-6 and TRBJ2-7, with D tentatively TRBD1 or TRBD2 (5 bases each). The germline V gene encodes CDR1 SGHVS and CDR2 FNYEAQ. CDR3 size: 15 residues. V shed 5 bases and J shed 7 bases, with 21 bases lying between them. The DNA of the CDR3 is TGTGCCAGCAGCCTCACATGGGACGGAGTGGGGGAGCAGTACGTC. It encodes CASSLTWDGVGEQYV.

V usage is TRBV27 and J usage is TRBJ2-3, with D perhaps matching TRBD2 (5 bases). In germline, CDR1 is MNHEY, CDR2 SMNVEV (reference sequence). This CDR3 has 17 amino acids. Trimming removed 6 bases at V and 2 bases at J, with 21 bases between. The CDR3 sequence is CASSVLPAELLTDTQYF. Here the CDR3 DNA reads TGTGCCAGCAGCGTTCTTCCAGCGGAGCTCCTCACAGATACGCAGTATTTT.

Note on this clonotype: This could be a read error, since a much larger clone is one nucleotide away. This chain uses TRBV7-6 with TRBJ2-3, with 7 bases aligning to TRBD1. CDR1 SGHVS and CDR2 FNYEAQ come from the germline V gene. The CDR3 runs 14 residues. CDR3 sequence reads: CVSSLATGKDTQYF. CDR3 bases: TGTGTCAGCAGCTTAGCGACAGGGAAAGATACGCAGTATTTT.

This rearrangement joins TRBV5-8 to TRBJ2-7; 7 positions match TRBD1. The germline gives CDR1 SGHTS, CDR2 YDEGEE. Germline trimming cut 1 base from V and 3 bases from J; bases unmatched to any gene: 13. The CDR3 length is 17 residues. The CDR3 reads CASSLSTGPSLVYEQYV. The CDR3 region has the DNA TGTGCCAGCAGCTTGTCGACAGGGCCATCCCTTGTCTACGAGCAGTACGTC.

The CDR3 coding sequence is TGCAGTGCGCTCGGGACGGCCAGTGGGGATGGCTACACCTTC. Translated: CSALGTASGDGYTF. The V gene is TRBV20-1, the J gene TRBJ1-2, with D perhaps matching TRBD1 (5 bases). Germline V gene lookup returns CDR1 DFQATT and CDR2 SNEGSKA (reference sequence). This CDR3 is 14 amino acids long. V lost 6 bases to trimming and J lost 6 bases, with 20 bases between them.

The chain employs TRBV12-3 or TRBV12-4 and TRBJ1-2; possibly TRBD1 for D (6 bases). Trimming left V 7 bases short and J 8 bases short, with 23 bases between. There are 15 residues in the CDR3. In DNA form, the CDR3 reads TGTGCCAGCACCGTAGAGATACAGGTCGGGGGCGGCTACACCTTC. Its protein product is CASTVEIQVGGGYTF.

This sequence joins TRBV27 and TRBJ2-7; 8 bases are shared with TRBD1. CDR3 length equals 14 residues. V was pared by 5 bases and J by 6 bases, with 9 bases of the junction left unmatched. Germline lookup yields CDR1 MNHEY and CDR2 SMNVEV (reference sequence). The CDR3 nucleotides read TGTGCCAGCAGTCAACGGACAGGGTTAGCCGAGCAGTACTTC. Amino acid sequence: CASSQRTGLAEQYF.

In nucleotides, the CDR3 is TGTGCCAGCAGTTCAGTTCTCCAAGAGCAGTTCTTC. It is translated as CASSSVLQEQFF. The rearrangement uses TRBV6-2 or TRBV6-3 and TRBJ2-1, with D uncertain. CDR3 size: 12 residues. V was clipped by 4 bases and J by 10 bases, with 11 bases between them. CDR1 MNHEY and CDR2 SVGEGT come from the germline V gene.